A single sample gave rise to the 15 T cell receptor beta chains below, sequenced in a study of metastatic and nonmetastatic thyroid tumors. All patients reached thyroid surgery having received no treatment beforehand. Using MiXCR, TCRdb re-called clones from the PCR reads. The data hold about 93,000 clones, with 12% observed a single time. Sequencing was done on a sample of blood. Receptors were obtained from a female donor with papillary thyroid cancer or a benign thyroid nodule (not recorded which). Some clones in this sample may be carry-over from other donors' samples.

This clone has ten or more counts. CDR3 sequence: CASSPDYANSGDEAFF. DNA of the CDR3: TGTGCCAGCTCCCCCGACTACGCTAATTCGGGGGATGAAGCTTTCTTT. The chain is built from TRBV18 and TRBJ1-1; possible D gene TRBD1, 5 bases. Trimming took 6 bases from V and 7 from J, leaving 24 bases between them. The CDR3 has 16 amino acids. Per germline, CDR1 KGHSH and CDR2 LQKENI. Supplemented by reference TRBV18 and TRBJ1-1, the full variable domain reads NAGVMQNPRHLVRRRGQEARLRCSPMKGHSHVYWYRQLPEEGLKFMVYLQKENIIDESGMPKERFSAEFPKEGPSILRIQQVVRGDSAAYFCASSPDYANSGDEAFFGQGTRLTVV.

The chain combines TRBV20-1 with TRBJ1-2, with D tentatively TRBD1 (5 bases). CDR1 and CDR2 from the germline V gene are DFQATT and SNEGSKA (reference sequence). This CDR3 has 13 residues. V shed 7 bases and J shed 3 bases, with 15 bases lying between them. The CDR3 DNA follows: TGCAGTGACGGGGACGGGACGGACTATGGCTACACCTTC. This sequence encodes CSDGDGTDYGYTF.

This clone came up many times. The genes are TRBV7-6 and TRBJ1-3, with 7 nucleotides matching TRBD1. In germline, CDR1 is SGHVS, CDR2 FNYEAQ. V dropped 5 bases and J dropped 4; count of bases not matched to a gene: 5. The CDR3 totals 14 residues. In DNA form, the CDR3 reads TGTGCCAGCAGCCCCGACAGGGTCGGAAACACCATATATTTT. Protein product: CASSPDRVGNTIYF.

CDR3 protein: CASSWGAGGETQYF. Written as DNA, the CDR3 is TGTGCCAGCAGCTGGGGGGCAGGGGGAGAGACCCAGTACTTC. The chain links TRBV11-2 to TRBJ2-5; D is possibly TRBD1 (7 bases). The CDR3 has 14 residues. From germline, CDR1 is SGHAT and CDR2 FQNNGV. V dropped 4 bases and J dropped 4 bases, with 13 bases sitting between them.

The sample holds many counts of this clone. CDR3 protein: CASSYTQDRVNTEAFF. For the CDR3, the DNA is TGTGCCAGCAGTTACACCCAGGACAGGGTGAACACTGAAGCTTTCTTT. The chain recombines TRBV28 with TRBJ1-1; 8 nucleotides match TRBD1. The germline V gene encodes CDR1 MDHEN and CDR2 SYDVKM. The CDR3 consists of 16 residues. With 4 bases clipped from V and 0 bases from J, the junction kept 7 bases outside the gene matches.

This clone was detected ten times or more. This chain uses TRBV5-1 with TRBJ2-3; TRBD2 matches at 9 bases. Germline CDR1 SGHRS, CDR2 YFSETQ. This CDR3 has 17 amino acids. The junction had 9 bases not matched to a gene; V was cut back by 0 bases and J by 4 bases. The CDR3 loop is CASSLAVGLARADTQYF. For the CDR3, the DNA is TGCGCCAGCAGCTTGGCGGTAGGACTAGCGAGGGCAGATACGCAGTATTTT.

The rearrangement joins TRBV7-9 to TRBJ1-1, with a possible D match to TRBD1 (6 bases). Germline assignment: CDR1 SEHNR and CDR2 FQNEAQ (reference sequence). The CDR3 covers 13 residues. Trimming removed 5 bases from V and 1 base from J, with 8 bases in between. The CDR3 sequence: CASSKTGNTEAFF. In DNA form, the CDR3 reads TGTGCCAGCAGCAAGACAGGGAACACTGAAGCTTTCTTT.

This clone was recorded many times. The chain combines TRBV29-1 with TRBJ2-1; 9 bases line up with TRBD2. Germline CDR1 is SQVTM and CDR2 is ANQGSEA. Losses at the gene ends were 0 bases for V and 4 bases for J; bases not matched to a gene: 10. The CDR3 is made up of 17 amino acids. DNA of the CDR3: TGCAGCGTTGAAGATATTTCCGGGACTAGCTCTTACAATGAGCAGTTCTTC. As protein: CSVEDISGTSSYNEQFF.

There are a few counts of this clone. A read error may be the cause here, since a much bigger clone is one base away. The V call is TRBV10-2, the J call TRBJ2-3; D may correspond to TRBD1 or TRBD2 (5 bases each). The CDR3 length is 15 residues. Germline CDR1 is WSHSY and CDR2 is SAAADI. The V end lost 6 bases, the J end lost 7 bases, and 20 bases lay between the germline ends. As DNA, the CDR3 is TGCGCCAGCAGGTCCGGACAATCGAGGGCCAATACGCAGTATTTT. This codes for CASRSGQSRANTQYF.

This clone came up many times. V usage is TRBV19 and J usage is TRBJ1-1; D call uncertain. The CDR3 runs 13 residues. CDR1 is LNHDA, CDR2 SQIVND, per germline (reference sequence). Trimming removed 2 bases at V and 1 base at J, with 5 bases between. For the CDR3, the DNA is TGTGCCAGTAGTATAAGTCGGAACACTGAAGCTTTCTTT. It encodes CASSISRNTEAFF.

This clone occurred many times. V is TRBV2 and J is TRBJ2-7, with 7 nucleotides matching TRBD2. This CDR3 contains 15 residues. Trimming cost V 7 bases and J 3 bases; bases outside gene matches: 12. The germline V gene has CDR1 SNHLY and CDR2 FYNNEI. CDR3 amino acids: CASTTAPGGIYEQYF. The CDR3, as DNA: TGTGCCAGCACGACCGCCCCGGGGGGTATCTACGAGCAGTACTTC. The full variable domain, its missing parts supplied by reference TRBV2 and TRBJ2-7, is EPEVTQTPSHQVTQMGQEVILRCVPISNHLYFYWYRQILGQKVEFLVSFYNNEISEKSEIFDDQFSVERPDGSNFTLKIRSTKLEDSAMYFCASTTAPGGIYEQYFGPGTRLTVT.

This clone has ten or more counts. One end of the junction fails to match germline, which may point to a read error. This chain uses TRBV7-7 with TRBJ1-1, with D unclear. Per the germline V gene, CDR1 is SSHAT and CDR2 is FNYEAQ (reference sequence). This CDR3 region has 13 residues. DNA for the CDR3: TGTGCTAGCAGCTTTCGGGTCAACACTGAAGCTTTCTTT. Protein sequence: CASSFRVNTEAFF.

The sample holds many counts of this clone. The gene calls are TRBV20-1 and TRBJ1-2; D uncertain. There are 13 residues in the CDR3. V dropped 0 bases and J dropped 10 bases, with 15 bases sitting between them. Germline lookup yields CDR1 DFQATT and CDR2 SNEGSKA (reference sequence). In DNA form, the CDR3 reads TGCAGTGCTAGAGATCTGGGTAACAGCCCCTACACCTTC. Its translation: CSARDLGNSPYTF.

There are many counts of this clone. This chain connects TRBV28 to TRBJ2-5; 7 bases agree with TRBD2. The CDR3 runs to 15 residues. Germline lookup yields CDR1 MDHEN and CDR2 SYDVKM. Trimming removed 2 bases from V and 5 bases from J; junction bases left unmatched: 8. As DNA, the CDR3 is TGTGCCAGCAGTTTAGGCGGGAGTGGTAGGGAGACCCAGTACTTC. It is translated as CASSLGGSGRETQYF. Full variable domain (missing parts from reference TRBV28 and TRBJ2-5): DVKVTQSSRYLVKRTGEKVFLECVQDMDHENMFWYRQDPGLGLRLIYFSYDVKMKEKGDIPEGYSVSREKKERFSLILESASTNQTSMYLCASSLGGSGRETQYFGPGTRLLVL.

This clone was counted only a few times. The chain couples TRBV20-1 to TRBJ1-5; D is possibly TRBD1 (5 bases). V was trimmed by 6 bases and J by 3 bases, leaving 21 bases between them. The CDR3 is 16 residues long. Germline assignment: CDR1 DFQATT and CDR2 SNEGSKA (reference sequence). The CDR3 coding sequence is TGCAGTGCCCAAGCTCCTGGGGCCCTCTTCAATCAGCCCCAGCATTTT. As protein: CSAQAPGALFNQPQHF.